Shown below are 15 T cell receptor beta chains from a single sample sequenced in a study of cytomegalovirus exposure and HLA in healthy donors. PCR involved 60 Vbeta and 13 Jbeta primers. Only in-frame clones appear in the TCRdb table, and some are missing; sequencing was by immunoSEQ multiplex PCR. This sample has under 150,000 clones, with 70% to 85% found just once. Material: PBMCs. The source is a boy aged 5-17 years in good health and CMV-seronegative.

This clone came up a few times. The chain links TRBV5-1 to TRBJ1-1, with D tentatively TRBD1 (5 bases). This CDR3 has 14 residues. V lost 1 base, J lost 3 bases, and 10 bases lay in between. Germline V CDR1 and CDR2: SGHRS, YFSETQ. The CDR3 region has the DNA TGCGCCAGCAGCTTGAGGGGATCGTACACTGAAGCTTTCTTT. This translates into CASSLRGSYTEAFF.

CDR3 sequence reads: CAISVAGGVWRSYEQYF. Written as DNA, the CDR3 is TGTGCCATCAGTGTAGCAGGGGGCGTTTGGCGTTCCTACGAGCAGTACTTC. The chain uses TRBV10-3 and TRBJ2-7; 8 nucleotides line up with TRBD1. The CDR3 sequence is 17 residues long. Losses at the gene ends were 4 bases for V and 1 base for J; bases not matched to a gene: 12. In germline, CDR1 is ENHRY, CDR2 SYGVKD.

The genes are TRBV18 and TRBJ1-5, with D unclear. The CDR3 has 14 residues. Between the trimmed V and J ends, which lost 3 bases and 7 bases, there was a span of 13 bases. The V gene's germline CDR1 is KGHSH and CDR2 LQKENI. The CDR3: CASSPPGVVQPQHF. The DNA of the CDR3 is TGTGCCAGCTCACCGCCCGGGGTAGTACAGCCCCAGCATTTT.

With regard to this clone: The junction shows a germline mismatch at one end, possibly a read error. The chain uses TRBV5-5 and TRBJ1-1; possibly TRBD1 for D (6 bases). Germline values: CDR1 SGHKS, CDR2 YYEKEE (reference sequence). This CDR3 comprises 14 residues. The CDR3 sequence is CASSLDSLNPEAFF. For the CDR3, the DNA is TGTGCCAGCAGCCTGGACAGCTTGAACCCTGAAGCTTTCTTT.

This clone was picked up one time. The chain combines TRBV7-2 with TRBJ2-2, with 13 bases identical to TRBD2. CDR3 length: 16 residues. V was pared by 5 bases and J by 9 bases, with 9 bases of the junction left unmatched. Germline lookup yields CDR1 SGHTA and CDR2 FQGNSA. The CDR3 DNA reads TGTGCCAGCAGCCCGACGACTAGCGGGGGGCCTAGGGAGCTGTTTTTT. It encodes CASSPTTSGGPRELFF.

A few counts support this clone. V gene TRBV6-1 combines with J gene TRBJ2-7; 7 bases fit TRBD2. Germline assignment: CDR1 MNHNS and CDR2 SASEGT. V shed 3 bases, J shed 0 bases, and the junction held 5 bases outside the gene matches. CDR3 length equals 15 residues. The CDR3: CASSEEGGSSYEQYF. The CDR3 coding sequence is TGTGCCAGCAGTGAGGAGGGCGGGAGCTCCTACGAGCAGTACTTC.

Remarks on this clone: The junction differs from germline at one of its ends, possibly a read error. V gene TRBV5-6 combines with J gene TRBJ2-6; 8 bases match TRBD1. This CDR3 has 15 residues. Germline V gene sequence: CDR1 SGHDT, CDR2 YYEEEE. The chain's CDR3 is CASSRTGTGANVLPF. The CDR3 DNA is TGTGCCAGCAGCCGGACAGGGACTGGGGCCAACGTCCTGCCTTTC.

The chain links TRBV2 to TRBJ2-1, with D hard to call. This CDR3 is 11 amino acids long. V was clipped by 4 bases and J by 4 bases, with 2 bases between them. Germline CDR1 and CDR2: SNHLY and FYNNEI. The CDR3 nucleotides read TGTGCCAGCAGTGCGTACAATGAGCAGTTCTTC. Translated: CASSAYNEQFF. Full variable domain (remainder filled in from reference TRBV2 and TRBJ2-1): EPEVTQTPSHQVTQMGQEVILRCVPISNHLYFYWYRQILGQKVEFLVSFYNNEISEKSEIFDDQFSVERPDGSNFTLKIRSTKLEDSAMYFCASSAYNEQFFGPGTRLTVL.

This clone was detected only once. The J gene is TRBJ1-2, the V gene TRBV19; possible D gene TRBD1, 5 bases. This CDR3 is 14 amino acids long. Germline V gene sequence: CDR1 LNHDA, CDR2 SQIVND (reference sequence). Trimming removed 4 bases at V and 2 bases at J, with 11 bases between. The CDR3 DNA reads TGTGCCAGTAGTACCTCTCAGGGAAACTATGGCTACACCTTC. Translating it yields CASSTSQGNYGYTF.

The chain carries TRBV7-2 and TRBJ2-5; 8 bases agree with TRBD2. The CDR3 covers 15 residues. CDR1 is SGHTA, CDR2 FQGNSA, per germline. V lost 5 bases, J lost 2 bases, and 7 bases stayed unmatched. The CDR3: CASSGLAGFQETQYF. The CDR3 nucleotides are TGTGCCAGCAGCGGTCTAGCGGGTTTTCAAGAGACCCAGTACTTC.

Written as DNA, the CDR3 is TGTGCCAGCAGCCGAGATGTGACTAGCGGGAAGGCACATGAGCAGTTCTTC. It yields the protein CASSRDVTSGKAHEQFF. J is TRBJ2-1 and V is TRBV4-2, with TRBD2 identical over 11 bases. Germline V lookup: CDR1 LGHNA, CDR2 YNFKEQ. The CDR3 consists of 17 residues. V was clipped by 4 bases and J by 8 bases; unmatched bases: 13.

The DNA for the CDR3 is TGTGCCAGCAGGGAGTTCGGGGATACTGAAGCTTTCTTT. Protein sequence: CASREFGDTEAFF. This chain uses TRBV7-9 with TRBJ1-1; D is uncertain. The CDR3 is 13 residues long. The germline CDR1 and CDR2 sequences are SEHNR and FQNEAQ (reference sequence). V was shortened by 6 bases and J by 5 bases, with 13 bases between the two germline ends.

The chain employs TRBV5-6 and TRBJ2-1, with 7 bases fitting TRBD2. The germline CDR1 and CDR2 sequences are SGHDT and YYEEEE. The CDR3 has 18 amino acids. The trim removed 4 bases at V and 0 bases at J, leaving 13 bases unmatched. DNA of the CDR3: TGTGCCAGCAGCGAACTCGGGGCGGGGGAGAGCTCCTACAATGAGCAGTTCTTC. This encodes CASSELGAGESSYNEQFF.

The chain uses TRBV7-9 and TRBJ1-1, with D possibly TRBD1 on 6 matching bases. V lost 7 bases to trimming and J lost 4 bases, with 16 bases between them. The germline gives CDR1 SEHNR, CDR2 FQNEAQ (reference sequence). This CDR3 comprises 14 residues. CDR3 nucleotides: TGTGCCAGCACCCTAGAGACAGGATTCACTGAAGCTTTCTTT. Protein sequence: CASTLETGFTEAFF.

The chain is built from TRBV7-9 and TRBJ2-5; 10 bases are a match to TRBD1. The V gene's germline CDR1 is SEHNR and CDR2 FQNEAQ (reference sequence). This CDR3 comprises 16 residues. Trimming took 3 bases from V and 5 from J; bases not matched to a gene: 9. The DNA of the CDR3 is TGTGCCAGCAGCTTCCTCCGACAGGGGGCATTGGAGACCCAGTACTTC. Translation: CASSFLRQGALETQYF.